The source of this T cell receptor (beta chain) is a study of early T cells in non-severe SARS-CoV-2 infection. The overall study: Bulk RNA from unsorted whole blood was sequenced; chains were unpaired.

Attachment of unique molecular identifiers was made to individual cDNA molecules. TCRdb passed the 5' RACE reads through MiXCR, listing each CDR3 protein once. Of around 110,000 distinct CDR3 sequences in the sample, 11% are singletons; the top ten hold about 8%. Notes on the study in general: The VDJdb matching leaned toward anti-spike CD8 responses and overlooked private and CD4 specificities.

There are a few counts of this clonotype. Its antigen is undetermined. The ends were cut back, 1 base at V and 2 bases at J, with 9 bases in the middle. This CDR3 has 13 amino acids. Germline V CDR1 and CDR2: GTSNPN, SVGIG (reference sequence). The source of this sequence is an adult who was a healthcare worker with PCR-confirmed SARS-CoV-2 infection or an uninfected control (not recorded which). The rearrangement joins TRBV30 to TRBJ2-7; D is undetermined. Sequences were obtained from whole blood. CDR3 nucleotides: TGTGCCTGGAGTGATGGCAGGCCCTACGAGCAGTACTTC. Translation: CAWSDGRPYEQYF.